This TCR beta chain was observed in a study of regulatory T cells in long-lasting Graves disease. Overall study: Antithyroid drugs had been taken under 3 months by newly diagnosed Graves' patients. Whole-study findings and limits: Lower TCR diversity was seen in persistent Graves' patients than in newly diagnosed ones.

Indicated time point: newly diagnosed GD, antithyroid drugs for less than 3 months. Isolated PBMC RNA provided the starting material for the TCR library. This clonotype has ten or more counts. Its target is not known. CDR1 is SEHNR and CDR2 is FQNEAQ in the germline V gene (reference sequence). Trimming took off 1 base at V and 9 bases at J, with 10 bases between the two ends. The CDR3 totals 14 residues. iRepertoire HTBI primers and Arm-PCR of CDR3 regions built TCR beta libraries. TCRdb fed the multiplex PCR reads into MiXCR, producing one record per CDR3 protein. The profile covers 200,000 to 250,000 distinct CDR3 sequences, with roughly 20% appearing a single time and 12% taken by the ten largest. These data were also reused for a study on T cells in Graves' hyperthyroidism and ophthalmopathy.

The sequence was obtained from a woman in her twenties or thirties with Graves disease. V gene TRBV7-9 combines with J gene TRBJ1-6; no definite D call. The sequences come from peripheral blood mononuclear cells (PBMCs), collected at new diagnosis, from a patient treated with antithyroid drugs. DNA for the CDR3: TGTGCCAGCAGCTTAGGGAGAGCAGTTTCACCCCTCCACTTT. Its translation: CASSLGRAVSPLHF.